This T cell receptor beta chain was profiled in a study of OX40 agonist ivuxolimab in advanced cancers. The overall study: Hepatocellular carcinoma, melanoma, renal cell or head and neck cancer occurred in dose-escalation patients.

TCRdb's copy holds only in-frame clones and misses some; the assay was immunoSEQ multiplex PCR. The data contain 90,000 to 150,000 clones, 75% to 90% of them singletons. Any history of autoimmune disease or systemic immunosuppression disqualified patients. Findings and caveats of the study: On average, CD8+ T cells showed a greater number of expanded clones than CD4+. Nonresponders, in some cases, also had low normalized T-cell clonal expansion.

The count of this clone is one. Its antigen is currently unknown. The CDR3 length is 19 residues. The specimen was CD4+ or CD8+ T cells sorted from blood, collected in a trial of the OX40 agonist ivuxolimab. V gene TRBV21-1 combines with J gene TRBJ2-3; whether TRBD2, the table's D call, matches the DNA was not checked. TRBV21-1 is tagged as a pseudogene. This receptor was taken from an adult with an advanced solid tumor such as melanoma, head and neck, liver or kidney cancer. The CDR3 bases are TGTGCCAGCAGCATACCGGGACTAGCGGGGGCGGGTAGCACAGATACGCAGTATTTT. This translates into CASSIPGLAGAGSTDTQYF.